These T cell receptor beta chains were read from a single sample in a study of blood T cells in healthy people across ages. TCRdb analysed the 5' RACE reads with MiXCR anew, one entry per CDR3 protein. The table shows over a million distinct CDR3 sequences, with around 42% occurring only once. Sequencing was carried out using blood. The receptor source for this set is a woman between 18 and 29 years old in good health. CDR3s include the opening cysteine and the closing phenylalanine or tryptophan. The order of the fields is V gene, clone size, J gene, D gene, CDR3 length, CDR3 DNA, CDR3 protein. D genes are given only for firm matches. Expanded clones are given a class, and other clones once, few, many or no size at all.

TRBV6-6,.,TRBJ1-1,.,14,TGTGCCAGCAAAGGGGGATCTGCGAACACTGAAGCTTTCTTT,CASKGGSANTEAFF
TRBV6-1,.,TRBJ2-7,.,15,TGTGCCAGCAGCGAGATGGACAGTTTCGACTACGAGCAGTACTTC,CASSEMDSFDYEQYF
TRBV4-1,.,TRBJ1-4,.,16,TGCGCCAGCAGCCAAACTGCGAGGCCAACTAATGAAAAACTGTTTTTT,CASSQTARPTNEKLFF
TRBV10-3,.,TRBJ2-5,.,16,TGTACCATCAGTGAGTCTCTTGGCGACCCCTACAATGAGCAGTACTTC,CTISESLGDPYNEQYF
TRBV20-1,.,TRBJ1-2,.,14,TGCAGTGCTAGCGACAAACAGAATAACTATGGCTACACCTTC,CSASDKQNNYGYTF
TRBV6-5,few,TRBJ2-1,.,16,TGTGCCAGCAGTTACGTCAAGGGGAGCTCCTACAATGAGCAGTTCTTC,CASSYVKGSSYNEQFF
TRBV3-1,few,TRBJ2-7,.,14,TGTGCCAGCAGCCAAGAGTGGCAGGGCTACGAGCAGTACTTC,CASSQEWQGYEQYF
TRBV7-9,few,TRBJ2-1,.,14,TGTGCCAGCAGCTTAGTCTCGGACTACAATGAGCAGTTCTTC,CASSLVSDYNEQFF
TRBV20-1,few,TRBJ2-7,.,13,TGCAGTGCTACGGGGATCGGGTCCTACGAGCAGTACTTC,CSATGIGSYEQYF
TRBV20-1,few,TRBJ2-4,.,14,TGCAGTGCTAGCCAGTACTTAGCCAAAAACATTCAGTACTTC,CSASQYLAKNIQYF
TRBV20-1,.,TRBJ2-5,TRBD2,14,TGCAGTGCCACGGGGGGGCGGGTAAACAATGAGCAGTACTTC,CSATGGRVNNEQYF
TRBV3-1,.,TRBJ2-3,TRBD1,16,TGTGCCAGCAGCCAAGGGTTGGGACAGGGTCCAGATACGCAGTATTTT,CASSQGLGQGPDTQYF
TRBV7-8,.,TRBJ2-7,.,14,TGTGCCAGCAGCCGTACACCGGGACTTTACGAGCAGTACTTC,CASSRTPGLYEQYF
TRBV19,.,TRBJ2-2,.,15,TGTGCCAGTACCCAATTGGGACTGCAAACCGGGGAGCTGTTTTTT,CASTQLGLQTGELFF
TRBV7-8,once,TRBJ1-1,TRBD1,16,TGTGCCAGCAGCGATGACTTACAGGGGCTGAACACTGAAGCTTTCTTT,CASSDDLQGLNTEAFF
TRBV6-2/TRBV6-3,few,TRBJ2-7,.,12,TGTGCCAGCAGTTACTCGTCCCACGAGCAGTACTTC,CASSYSSHEQYF
TRBV5-6,.,TRBJ2-1,TRBD2,15,TGTGCCAGCAGCCCGGTAGCGGGAGCGGGGAATGAGCAGTTCTTC,CASSPVAGAGNEQFF
TRBV29-1,.,TRBJ2-4,.,12,TGCAGCGTCCAGCTAGCCAAAAACATTCAGTACTTC,CSVQLAKNIQYF
TRBV27,few,TRBJ2-7,.,13,TGTGCCAGCAGTCCCCGGTGGGGCTACGAGCAGTACTTC,CASSPRWGYEQYF
TRBV2,.,TRBJ2-3,.,12,TGTGCCAGCAGGGGAGATCCAGATACGCAGTATTTT,CASRGDPDTQYF
TRBV30,.,TRBJ2-7,TRBD2,15,TGTGCCTCGCGTTTTGCGGGGAGGGCGTCGGGCGAGCAGTACTTC,CASRFAGRASGEQYF
TRBV12-3/TRBV12-4,.,TRBJ1-1,.,13,TGTGCCAGCAGTTTAGCAGCTTCCTTGGGAGCTTTCTTT,CASSLAASLGAFF
TRBV18,.,TRBJ2-7,TRBD2,16,TGTGCCAGCTCACCACTAGCGGGAGATACCAGCTACGAGCAGTACTTC,CASSPLAGDTSYEQYF
TRBV20-1,.,TRBJ2-1,.,15,TGCAGTGCCGAGGGCATGAGACGCTCCTACAATGAGCAGTTCTTC,CSAEGMRRSYNEQFF
TRBV6-1,.,TRBJ1-2,.,17,TGTGCCAGCAGTCCGTTGGCCCCGGGACCCCCTTCCTATGGCTACACCTTC,CASSPLAPGPPSYGYTF
TRBV20-1,.,TRBJ1-4,.,12,TGCAGTGCTAGGCTTAGGGATGAAAAACTGTTTTTT,CSARLRDEKLFF
TRBV5-1,few,TRBJ2-5,TRBD2,17,TGCGCCAGCAGCTGGAACCCCGGGACTAGTTACCGAGAGACCCAGTACTTC,CASSWNPGTSYRETQYF
TRBV6-1,.,TRBJ1-5,.,14,TGTGCCAGCAGTGAAGGGGGTGGGAGTCAGCCCCAGCATTTT,CASSEGGGSQPQHF
TRBV5-5,few,TRBJ2-7,.,14,TGTGCCAGCAGCCCCCTCGCCCAGACCTACGAGCAGTACTTC,CASSPLAQTYEQYF
TRBV28,.,TRBJ2-1,TRBD2,15,TGTGCCAGCAGTTTATCTGGACTAGCCCCCAATGAGCAGTTCTTC,CASSLSGLAPNEQFF
TRBV20-1,.,TRBJ1-2,.,13,TGCAGTGCTAGGGTGGGGACTAGCAATGGCTACACCTTC,CSARVGTSNGYTF
TRBV12-3/TRBV12-4,.,TRBJ2-3,TRBD1,16,TGTGCCAGCAGCCCCCAGACAGGGGGCTTCCCAGATACGCAGTATTTT,CASSPQTGGFPDTQYF
TRBV10-1,once,TRBJ2-7,.,15,TGCGCCAGCAGTGAGTCGGGGGTTCGGGGCTACGAGCAGTACTTC,CASSESGVRGYEQYF
TRBV6-1,.,TRBJ2-3,.,13,TGTGCCAGTCTGCCGTCAAGCACAGATACGCAGTATTTT,CASLPSSTDTQYF
TRBV20-1,few,TRBJ2-2,TRBD2,16,TGCAGTGCTAGAAAAACCCCCGGGGAGGGAACCGGGGAGCTGTTTTTT,CSARKTPGEGTGELFF
TRBV6-2/TRBV6-3,.,TRBJ2-3,.,17,TGTGCCAGCAGTTACTCGGACTGGGATTTCGATGCAGATACGCAGTATTTT,CASSYSDWDFDADTQYF
TRBV10-3,.,TRBJ2-1,.,15,TGTGCCATCAGTGAACGGGACTCGGCCGACAATGAGCAGTTCTTC,CAISERDSADNEQFF